Each of the 5 T cell receptor beta chains below was sequenced from the same sample in a study of T-cell memory formation after mild COVID-19. One entry per CDR3 protein, called by TCRdb with MiXCR from the 5' RACE reads. Seen here are a few hundred thousand distinct CDR3 sequences, 19% observed once, and the top ten hold approximately 21%. The sample taken for sequencing was PBMCs or a T cell subset sorted from them (not recorded which). All receptors come from a man between 18 and 35 years old who had mild COVID-19 (a few samples of this study predate the infection). Cell type and time point are not known.

In this sample, this clonotype turned up a few times. V is TRBV6-5 and J is TRBJ1-6; tentative D call: TRBD1 (5 bases). The germline V gene encodes CDR1 MNHEY and CDR2 SVGAGI. The CDR3 has 13 residues. CDR3 nucleotide sequence: TGTGCAGCGACAGAAGGCTATAATTCACCCCTCCACTTT. It yields the protein CAATEGYNSPLHF.

The chain combines TRBV3-1 with TRBJ2-5; 9 bases agree with TRBD2. This CDR3 comprises 14 residues. Germline values: CDR1 LGHDT, CDR2 YNNKEL (reference sequence). V lost 6 bases to trimming and J lost 5 bases; unmatched junction nucleotides: 7. In DNA, the CDR3 is TGTGCCAGCAGGTGGCGGGGGGGCCTGGAGACCCAGTACTTC. This encodes CASRWRGGLETQYF.

This clonotype was picked up a small number of times. The chain combines TRBV20-1 with TRBJ1-4, with D hard to call. The CDR3 sequence is 14 residues long. V lost 6 bases and J lost 4, with 15 bases in between. Germline CDR1 reads DFQATT; CDR2 reads SNEGSKA (reference sequence). The CDR3 DNA follows: TGCAGTGCGATTCGTTGCGGGCTTAATGAAAAACTGTTTTTT. Protein: CSAIRCGLNEKLFF.

This clonotype was picked up a small number of times. The chain recombines TRBV4-3 with TRBJ2-5; D remains unclear. The germline CDR1 and CDR2 sequences are LGHNA and YSLEER. The V end was cut by 3 bases, the J end by 5 bases, with 13 bases between. The CDR3 sequence is 14 residues long. CDR3 amino acids: CASSQGGVRETQYF. The CDR3 DNA sequence: TGCGCCAGCAGCCAGGGTGGTGTTCGCGAGACCCAGTACTTC.

This clonotype was detected a few times. V and J are TRBV5-4 and TRBJ2-2; D gene ambiguous. This CDR3 comprises 16 residues. V lost 4 bases, J lost 2 bases, and 15 bases lay in between. CDR1 and CDR2 (germline): SGHNT, YYREEE (reference sequence). CDR3 protein: CASSADSPFNTGELFF. For the CDR3, the DNA is TGTGCCAGCAGCGCCGACTCTCCCTTTAACACCGGGGAGCTGTTTTTT.